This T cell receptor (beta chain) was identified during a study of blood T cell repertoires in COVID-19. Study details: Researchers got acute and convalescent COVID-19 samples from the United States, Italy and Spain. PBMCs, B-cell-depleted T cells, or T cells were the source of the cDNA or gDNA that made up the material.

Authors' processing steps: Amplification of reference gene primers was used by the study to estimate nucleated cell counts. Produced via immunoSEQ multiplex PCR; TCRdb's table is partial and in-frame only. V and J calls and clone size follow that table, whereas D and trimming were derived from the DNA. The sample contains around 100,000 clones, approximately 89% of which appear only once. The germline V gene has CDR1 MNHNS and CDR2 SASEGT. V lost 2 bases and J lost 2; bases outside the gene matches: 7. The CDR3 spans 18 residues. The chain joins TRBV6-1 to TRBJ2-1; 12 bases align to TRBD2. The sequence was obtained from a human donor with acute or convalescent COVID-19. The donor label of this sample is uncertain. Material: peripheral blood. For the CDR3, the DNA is TGTGCCAGCAGTGAACCGCCGGGACTAGCGGGCCCCTACAATGAGCAGTTCTTC. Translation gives CASSEPPGLAGPYNEQFF.